This record covers a single TCR beta chain. What it recognizes is unknown. The CDR3 spans 15 residues. Trimming pared 5 bases from V and 9 bases from J, leaving 17 bases between. In germline, CDR1 is SEHNR, CDR2 FQNEAQ (reference sequence). All donors were healthy HIV-negative adults lacking recent acute infections or vaccinations. The entry originates in a study of shared clonotypes between healthy human individuals. Study as a whole: Three plates were used per donor for CD4 naive, three for CD4 memory, two for CD8 naive and one for CD8 memory. Study conclusions and caveats: For naive CD4 cells, around 5% of clonotypes were shared across a handful of donors.

TCRdb's table, derived via immunoSEQ multiplex PCR, lists solely in-frame clones and lacks some. The sample carries millions of clones, roughly 94% recorded once. Material: naive CD4+ T cells sorted from blood. Subset specified: CD45RA+ positively selected. The TCR comes from a man aged 18-30 years in good health. The chain uses TRBV7-9 and TRBJ1-6; D is ambiguous. The CDR3 DNA reads TGTGCCAGCAGCCCTAACGAGGGTCTCGGTTCACCCCTCCACTTT. This sequence encodes CASSPNEGLGSPLHF.